This T cell receptor (beta chain) was documented in a study of T-cell memory formation after mild COVID-19. Between the trimmed V and J ends, which lost 0 bases and 2 bases, there was a span of 8 bases. CDR1 and CDR2 (germline): MNHEY, SVGAGI. This CDR3 has 14 residues. MiXCR, applied by TCRdb to the 5' RACE reads, yields one record per CDR3 protein. The data contain tens of thousands of distinct CDR3 sequences, around a quarter of them singletons. This clonotype appeared once. The receptor's source is a man in his late teens or twenties who had mild COVID-19 (a few samples of this study predate the infection). Cell type and time point are not known. Sequenced input: PBMCs or a T cell subset sorted from them (not recorded which). V and J are TRBV6-5 and TRBJ2-7; no firm D call. The CDR3 sequence is CASSYSSWAYEQYF. The CDR3 DNA follows: TGTGCCAGCAGTTACTCGAGTTGGGCCTACGAGCAGTACTTC.